A single sample is the source of the 6 T cell receptor beta chains below, sequenced in a study of T-cell memory formation after mild COVID-19. TCRdb passed the 5' RACE reads through MiXCR, listing each CDR3 protein once. The profile shows hundreds of thousands of distinct CDR3 sequences, approximately 16% of them singletons. The material sequenced was PBMCs or a T cell subset sorted from them (not recorded which). These TCRs come from a young man who had mild COVID-19 (a few samples of this study predate the infection). Cell type and time point are not known.

The chain is built from TRBV7-9 and TRBJ1-3, with D possibly being TRBD1 (5 bases). With 8 bases removed from V and 4 bases from J, the gap between germline ends came to 12 bases. Germline CDR1 reads SEHNR; CDR2 reads FQNEAQ (reference sequence). This CDR3 has 13 residues. The CDR3, as DNA: TGTGCCAGCCGTCTCGGGGGAGGAAACACCATATATTTT. This encodes CASRLGGGNTIYF.

This clonotype has just a few counts. The CDR3 loop reads CASSIRDRGEKLFF. The CDR3 nucleotides read TGTGCCAGCAGCATCCGGGACAGGGGGGAAAAACTGTTTTTT. V and J are TRBV7-3 and TRBJ1-4; 11 bases agree with TRBD1. Trimming removed 5 bases from V and 8 bases from J; junction bases left unmatched: 4. This CDR3 region has 14 residues. The germline CDR1 and CDR2 sequences are SGHTA and FQGTGA. Complete variable domain (other parts from reference TRBV7-3 and TRBJ1-4): GAGVSQTPSNKVTEKGKYVELRCDPISGHTALYWYRQSLGQGPEFLIYFQGTGAADDSGLPNDRFFAVRPEGSVSTLKIQRTERGDSAVYLCASSIRDRGEKLFFGSGTQLSVL.

The chain carries TRBV7-8 and TRBJ2-3; either TRBD1 or TRBD2 may supply D (7 bases each). Germline-derived CDR1 and CDR2 are SGHVS and FQNEAQ. There are 16 residues in the CDR3. V lost 3 bases and J lost 0, with 13 bases in between. The CDR3 nucleotides read TGTGCCAGCAGCTTCGGGGGGACAGCTAGCACAGATACGCAGTATTTT. It encodes CASSFGGTASTDTQYF.

The gene calls are TRBV30 and TRBJ2-3, with 9 nucleotides matching TRBD1. Germline lookup yields CDR1 GTSNPN and CDR2 SVGIG (reference sequence). The ends lost 4 bases at V and 4 bases at J; junction bases unmatched: 9. The CDR3 totals 15 residues. The CDR3 region is CAWTRDRVTPDTQYF. CDR3 DNA sequence: TGTGCCTGGACCCGGGACAGGGTGACTCCAGATACGCAGTATTTT.

V is TRBV6-2 or TRBV6-3 and J is TRBJ1-2; maybe TRBD1 (6 bases). Germline values: CDR1 MNHEY, CDR2 SVGEGT. Trimming stripped 2 bases from V and 9 bases from J, with 7 bases between. CDR3 length equals 11 residues. DNA for the CDR3: TGTGCCAGCAGTTACGACAGGAGCTACACCTTC. This translates into CASSYDRSYTF.

This clonotype has just a few counts. The gene calls are TRBV5-1 and TRBJ2-2, with D perhaps TRBD2 (6 bases). V was clipped by 4 bases and J by 7 bases, with 14 bases between them. The CDR3 covers 14 residues. The germline gives CDR1 SGHRS, CDR2 YFSETQ. The CDR3 coding sequence is TGCGCCAGCAGCGACGGCACCGGGAGCGGGGAGCTGTTTTTT. It encodes CASSDGTGSGELFF.